Here is one TCR beta chain with its context. The record originates from a study of radiotherapy plus CTLA-4 blockade in lung cancer. Assay used: immunoSEQ multiplex PCR; TCRdb lists only in-frame clones, some missing. The sample includes tens of thousands of clones, around 63% of them seen just once. After removal of 6 bases from V and 5 bases from J, the junction contained 8 bases not matched to a gene. In germline, CDR1 is LNHDA, CDR2 SQIVND (reference sequence). CDR3 length equals 15 residues. Sequences were derived from peripheral blood, sampled from a patient treated with radiotherapy plus ipilimumab. The J gene is TRBJ2-5, the V gene TRBV19, with 11 bases aligning to TRBD1. The receptor was isolated from a human donor with non-small cell lung cancer who had a partial response to radiotherapy plus ipilimumab. CDR3 bases: TGTGCCAGTAGCACCGGGACAGGGGGAAGGGAGACCCAGTACTTC. Protein: CASSTGTGGRETQYF.